Listed here are 25 T cell receptor beta chains from one sample, sequenced in a study of cytomegalovirus exposure and HLA in healthy donors. Some clones are missing from TCRdb's copy, which holds only in-frame ones; the method was immunoSEQ multiplex PCR. This table holds under 140,000 clones, about nine tenths found once. Input material: PBMCs. Receptor source: a woman younger than 30 in good health and CMV-seronegative.

This chain links TRBV5-1 with TRBJ1-2; D perhaps matches TRBD1 (5 bases). Deletions cut 7 bases from V and 0 bases from J, with 10 bases between. CDR3 length: 13 amino acids. CDR1 is SGHRS, CDR2 YFSETQ, per germline. CDR3 in amino acids: CASGDSSNYGYTF. In DNA, the CDR3 is TGCGCCAGCGGGGACTCCTCTAACTATGGCTACACCTTC. Using reference TRBV5-1 and TRBJ1-2 for the parts outside the CDR3, the full variable domain is KAGVTQTPRYLIKTRGQQVTLSCSPISGHRSVSWYQQTPGQGLQFLFEYFSETQRNKGNFPGRFSGRQFSNSRSEMNVSTLELGDSALYLCASGDSSNYGYTFGSGTRLTVV.

The chain employs TRBV7-8 and TRBJ1-3; D perhaps matches TRBD1 (6 bases). The CDR3 sequence is 15 residues long. The germline V gene has CDR1 SGHVS and CDR2 FQNEAQ. With 6 bases removed from V and 4 bases from J, the gap between germline ends came to 16 bases. The CDR3 DNA follows: TGTGCCAGCAGGCGACAGGAAACCCGAGGAAACACCATATATTTT. Translated: CASRRQETRGNTIYF. Full variable domain (missing parts from reference TRBV7-8 and TRBJ1-3): GAGVSQSPRYKVAKRGQDVALRCDPISGHVSLFWYQQALGQGPEFLTYFQNEAQLDKSGLPSDRFFAERPEGSVSTLKIQRTQQEDSAVYLCASRRQETRGNTIYFGEGSWLTVV.

The chain employs TRBV5-1 and TRBJ2-5, with 14 nucleotides matching TRBD2. Germline CDR1 reads SGHRS; CDR2 reads YFSETQ. This CDR3 is built from 17 residues. V shed 0 bases, J shed 0 bases, and the junction held 1 base outside the gene matches. In DNA, the CDR3 is TGCGCCAGCAGCTTGGGACTAGCGGGGGGGTACCAAGAGACCCAGTACTTC. Amino acids: CASSLGLAGGYQETQYF.

V is TRBV6-6 and J is TRBJ2-7, with 7 bases aligning to TRBD1. Germline-derived CDR1 and CDR2 are MNHNY and SVGAGI (reference sequence). J lost 4 bases, V lost 8 bases, and 8 bases had no gene match. CDR3 length equals 13 residues. In DNA form, the CDR3 reads TGTGCCAGCCACCGGACAGGAGAGTACGAGCAGTACTTC. Translation gives CASHRTGEYEQYF.

The chain has TRBV7-9 and TRBJ2-3; 11 bases fit TRBD2. J was trimmed by 0 bases and V by 1 base; bases with no gene match: 0. Germline values: CDR1 SEHNR, CDR2 FQNEAQ (reference sequence). The CDR3 has 16 amino acids. CDR3 amino acids: CASSLGTSGSTDTQYF. CDR3 in DNA: TGTGCCAGCAGCTTAGGGACTAGCGGGAGCACAGATACGCAGTATTTT.

This clone is classed as medium-sized. The rearrangement joins TRBV10-1 to TRBJ2-1, with TRBD2 matching over 7 bases. The CDR3 is 14 residues long. Germline-derived CDR1 and CDR2 are WNHNN and SYGVQD (reference sequence). The junction had 2 bases not matched to a gene; V was cut back by 2 bases and J by 4 bases. CDR3 protein: CASSETSEYNEQFF. CDR3 sequence (DNA): TGCGCCAGCAGTGAGACTAGCGAGTACAATGAGCAGTTCTTC.

The rearrangement uses TRBV6-6 and TRBJ2-7; 9 bases are shared with TRBD2. This CDR3 has 13 amino acids. Germline V CDR1 and CDR2: MNHNY, SVGAGI (reference sequence). The trim removed 6 bases at V and 5 bases at J, leaving 5 bases unmatched. The CDR3 region has the DNA TGTGCCAGCAGGGGTAGCGGGAGCCACGAGCAGTACTTC. The encoded protein is CASRGSGSHEQYF.

The V gene is TRBV27, the J gene TRBJ2-7; 7 bases match TRBD2. Per the germline V gene, CDR1 is MNHEY and CDR2 is SMNVEV (reference sequence). This CDR3 region has 12 residues. The ends lost 8 bases at V and 13 bases at J; junction bases unmatched: 14. The CDR3 DNA sequence: TGTGCCAGCGGGGGGGATAGGGGCCAACTATACTTC. Translating it yields CASGGDRGQLYF.

This clone was counted only a few times. The chain carries TRBV5-4 and TRBJ2-1, with D tentatively TRBD1 (5 bases). Germline CDR1 and CDR2: SGHNT and YYREEE (reference sequence). The CDR3 runs to 14 residues. V shed 5 bases and J shed 0 bases, with 9 bases lying between them. For the CDR3, the DNA is TGTGCCAGCAGGCTTGACAGCTCCTACAATGAGCAGTTCTTC. Translation gives CASRLDSSYNEQFF. Full variable domain (outside the CDR3, taken from reference TRBV5-4 and TRBJ2-1): ETGVTQSPTHLIKTRGQQVTLRCSSQSGHNTVSWYQQALGQGPQFIFQYYREEENGRGNFPPRFSGLQFPNYSSELNVNALELDDSALYLCASRLDSSYNEQFFGPGTRLTVL.

The rearrangement joins TRBV4-3 to TRBJ1-1, with a tentative D call TRBD1 (5 bases). Germline loops: CDR1 LGHNA, CDR2 YSLEER. CDR3 length: 17 residues. V was shortened by 1 base and J by 0 bases, with 15 bases between the two germline ends. CDR3 sequence reads: CASSQGPGLKMNTEAFF. The CDR3 DNA sequence: TGCGCCAGCAGCCAAGGCCCAGGGCTTAAGATGAACACTGAAGCTTTCTTT.

V and J are TRBV30 and TRBJ1-1; 7 bases agree with TRBD1. The CDR3 has 12 residues. Germline V lookup: CDR1 GTSNPN, CDR2 SVGIG (reference sequence). The V and J ends lost 7 bases and 2 bases, in that order; junction bases with no gene match: 4. In DNA, the CDR3 is TGTGCCTTAGGACAGGTAAACACTGAAGCTTTCTTT. Amino acids: CALGQVNTEAFF.

This chain uses TRBV7-3 with TRBJ1-2; 9 positions match TRBD1. This CDR3 is built from 13 residues. Per germline, CDR1 SGHTA and CDR2 FQGTGA. After removal of 2 bases from V and 6 bases from J, the junction contained 1 base not matched to a gene. The CDR3 coding sequence is TGTGCCAGCAGCTTAGGGACAGGGAATGGCTACACCTTC. It encodes CASSLGTGNGYTF.

A note on this clone: At the DNA level, this CDR3 is encoded by other sequences in the same sample as well. This rearrangement joins TRBV28 to TRBJ1-1; TRBD1 might be the D (5 bases). CDR3 length equals 13 residues. Trimming removed 3 bases at V and 1 base at J, with 6 bases between. Germline V lookup: CDR1 MDHEN, CDR2 SYDVKM. The CDR3 sequence: CASSLGGNTEAFF. CDR3 bases: TGTGCCAGCAGTTTGGGGGGGAACACTGAAGCTTTCTTT.

This chain uses TRBV27 with TRBJ1-3; D possibly corresponds to TRBD1 (6 bases). The CDR3 loop spans 15 amino acids. Germline V lookup: CDR1 MNHEY, CDR2 SMNVEV (reference sequence). The germline V and J ends were trimmed by 8 bases and 0 bases, with 14 bases remaining between them. The CDR3 region has the DNA TGTGCCAGCCGACCCCTGGGGGCCTCTGGAAACACCATATATTTT. Amino acids: CASRPLGASGNTIYF.

This chain connects TRBV5-1 to TRBJ1-6, with D possibly TRBD1 on 6 matching bases. V lost 0 bases and J 0 bases, leaving 7 bases between the germline ends. CDR1 SGHRS and CDR2 YFSETQ come from the germline V gene. This CDR3 region has 16 residues. The CDR3 here is CASSLVGGSYNSPLHF. The CDR3, as DNA: TGCGCCAGCAGCTTGGTAGGGGGCTCCTATAATTCACCCCTCCACTTT.

This clone was observed a single time. V is TRBV28 and J is TRBJ2-7, with a possible D match to TRBD1 (5 bases). V shed 9 bases and J shed 7 bases, with 19 bases lying between them. The germline CDR1 and CDR2 sequences are MDHEN and SYDVKM. The CDR3 is 13 amino acids. For the CDR3, the DNA is TGTGCCAGTAAAGACAGTTACCCGAGGGAGCAGTACTTC. Translating it yields CASKDSYPREQYF.

This rearrangement joins TRBV9 to TRBJ2-5; TRBD2 aligns across 8 bases. Trimming cost V 4 bases and J 5 bases; bases outside gene matches: 10. Germline V gives CDR1 SGDLS, CDR2 YYNGEE. The CDR3 runs to 15 residues. The CDR3 bases are TGTGCCAGCAGCTCCGGGACTAGGATGGGCGAGACCCAGTACTTC. Translating gives CASSSGTRMGETQYF. The full variable domain, completed using reference TRBV9 and TRBJ2-5, is DSGVTQTPKHLITATGQRVTLRCSPRSGDLSVYWYQQSLDQGLQFLIQYYNGEERAKGNILERFSAQQFPDLHSELNLSSLELGDSALYFCASSSGTRMGETQYFGPGTRLLVL.

This chain links TRBV25-1 with TRBJ1-2, with a weak D call TRBD1 (6 bases). CDR3 size: 15 residues. Trimming took off 4 bases at V and 5 bases at J, with 17 bases between the two ends. Per germline, CDR1 MGHDK and CDR2 SYGVNS. CDR3 sequence: CASSGRDIGDYGYTF. CDR3 nucleotide sequence: TGTGCCAGCAGTGGTCGGGACATTGGAGATTATGGCTACACCTTC.

V usage is TRBV5-4 and J usage is TRBJ1-1; D remains ambiguous. The CDR3 spans 15 residues. Germline-derived CDR1 and CDR2 are SGHNT and YYREEE (reference sequence). Between the trimmed V and J ends, which lost 3 bases and 0 bases, there was a span of 12 bases. The CDR3 nucleotides are TGTGCCAGCAGCTCCGACACGTTTATGAACACTGAAGCTTTCTTT. Amino acids: CASSSDTFMNTEAFF.

This chain links TRBV19 with TRBJ1-2, with D possibly TRBD1 on 6 matching bases. The CDR3 has 15 residues. Per the germline V gene, CDR1 is LNHDA and CDR2 is SQIVND (reference sequence). Trimming took off 4 bases at V and 6 bases at J, with 18 bases between the two ends. The CDR3 loop is CASSTGTTMRDGYTF. Here the CDR3 DNA reads TGTGCCAGTAGTACCGGGACAACGATGCGAGATGGCTACACCTTC. Looking up the rest from reference TRBV19 and TRBJ1-2 gives the full variable domain: DGGITQSPKYLFRKEGQNVTLSCEQNLNHDAMYWYRQDPGQGLRLIYYSQIVNDFQKGDIAEGYSVSREKKESFPLTVTSAQKNPTAFYLCASSTGTTMRDGYTFGSGTRLTVV.

The chain is built from TRBV12-5 and TRBJ1-1; D not resolved. Looked up from germline, CDR1 is LGHNT and CDR2 is FRNRAP. Trimming cost V 0 bases and J 1 base, with 12 bases left between them. The CDR3 spans 16 residues. The CDR3 sequence: CASGLVLNGGNTEAFF. CDR3 DNA: TGTGCTAGTGGTTTGGTCCTTAATGGAGGGAACACTGAAGCTTTCTTT. The variable domain in full, completed from reference TRBV12-5 and TRBJ1-1, reads DARVTQTPRHKVTEMGQEVTMRCQPILGHNTVFWYRQTMMQGLELLAYFRNRAPLDDSGMPKDRFSAEMPDATLATLKIQPSEPRDSAVYFCASGLVLNGGNTEAFFGQGTRLTVV.

The V call is TRBV29-1, the J call TRBJ2-2; 7 nucleotides line up with TRBD1. V was clipped by 4 bases and J by 7 bases; unmatched bases: 6. This CDR3 comprises 13 residues. The V gene's germline CDR1 is SQVTM and CDR2 ANQGSEA. The CDR3 here is CSVGKGAGGELFF. In nucleotides, the CDR3 is TGCAGCGTTGGAAAGGGGGCTGGCGGGGAGCTGTTTTTT.

The chain employs TRBV9 and TRBJ2-1; 8 nucleotides agree with TRBD1. Looked up from germline, CDR1 is SGDLS and CDR2 is YYNGEE. The CDR3 is 15 residues long. V dropped 0 bases and J dropped 4; count of bases not matched to a gene: 3. This chain's CDR3 is CASSVEQGVYNEQFF. DNA of the CDR3: TGTGCCAGCAGCGTAGAACAGGGGGTGTACAATGAGCAGTTCTTC.

V usage is TRBV29-1 and J usage is TRBJ1-1; 7 bases agree with TRBD1. This CDR3 contains 15 residues. With 0 bases clipped from V and 5 bases from J, the junction kept 9 bases outside the gene matches. Germline-derived CDR1 and CDR2 are SQVTM and ANQGSEA. Here the CDR3 DNA reads TGCAGCGTTGAAGATCTTAAAGGGGGCCGGACTGAAGCTTTCTTT. It is translated as CSVEDLKGGRTEAFF.

The V call is TRBV28, the J call TRBJ2-1; TRBD1 might be the D (6 bases). Looked up from germline, CDR1 is MDHEN and CDR2 is SYDVKM. This CDR3 comprises 15 residues. V lost 5 bases and J 6 bases, leaving 17 bases between the germline ends. CDR3 in DNA: TGTGCCAGCAGTCAAACAGGGAAGGGTCTCAATGAGCAGTTCTTC. Encoded protein: CASSQTGKGLNEQFF.